The source of this T cell receptor beta chain is a study of blood T cell repertoires in COVID-19. Across the study: The study drew acute and convalescent COVID-19 samples from the United States, Italy and Spain. Sources were T cells, B-cell-depleted T cells, or PBMCs; the material itself was cDNA or gDNA.

A note on this clone: Other DNA sequences in the same sample also yield this CDR3.

In the authors' methods: Using reference gene primer amplification, nucleated cell counts were estimated. Repertoires were generated with immunoSEQ multiplex PCR, while TCRdb's copy carries only in-frame clones and drops some. The V and J calls and the clone size are those of that table, but D and trimming were determined from the DNA. The sample records 380,000 or so clones, around 89% being singletons. CDR1 and CDR2 from the germline V gene are MNHEY and SMNVEV (reference sequence). CDR3 length: 13 amino acids. The V segment lost 2 bases and the J segment 4 bases; nucleotides outside the gene matches: 1.

Sample: peripheral blood. This sequence was found in a man in his forties or fifties with acute or convalescent COVID-19. The chain is built from TRBV27 and TRBJ2-7, with 8 bases that match TRBD1. Written as DNA, the CDR3 is TGTGCCAGCAGTTTAACAGGGGGGTACGAGCAGTACTTC. Translation: CASSLTGGYEQYF.